Below, 18 T cell receptor beta chains from the same sample are listed, as sequenced in a study of T cell responses to AZD1222 COVID-19 vaccine. Clones were sequenced by immunoSEQ multiplex PCR, and TCRdb holds only the in-frame ones, with some missing. Altogether 120,000 to 150,000 clones are present, around 86% being singletons, with the ten largest covering around 4.1%. The material was peripheral blood, obtained on day 0 of MenACWY control vaccination. Receptors originate from an adult in good health.

In its sample, this clone was seen a few times. The V and J genes are TRBV28 and TRBJ1-5; D gene ambiguous. The CDR3 runs to 12 residues. The germline V gene has CDR1 MDHEN and CDR2 SYDVKM. V shed 6 bases and J shed 7 bases, with 10 bases lying between them. This CDR3 is CASRTQLQPQHF. Written as DNA, the CDR3 is TGTGCCAGCAGGACACAGCTCCAGCCCCAGCATTTT. Complete variable domain (other parts from reference TRBV28 and TRBJ1-5): DVKVTQSSRYLVKRTGEKVFLECVQDMDHENMFWYRQDPGLGLRLIYFSYDVKMKEKGDIPEGYSVSREKKERFSLILESASTNQTSMYLCASRTQLQPQHFGDGTRLSIL.

The chain combines TRBV21-1 with TRBJ1-4. TRBV21-1 is recorded as a pseudogene. The CDR3 extends over 20 amino acids. CDR3 protein: CASSKEREGAAPFLNEKLFF. The DNA of the CDR3 is TGTGCCAGCAGCAAAGAGAGGGAGGGGGCTGCTCCATTTTTAAATGAAAAACTGTTTTTT.

This sequence joins TRBV6-5 and TRBJ1-2; D unresolved. V dropped 4 bases and J dropped 4 bases, with 13 bases sitting between them. This CDR3 has 14 amino acids. Germline-derived CDR1 and CDR2 are MNHEY and SVGAGI. The CDR3 reads CASSFDHTAYGYTF. CDR3 bases: TGTGCCAGCAGTTTTGATCACACGGCCTATGGCTACACCTTC.

This clone showed up just a few times. The chain uses TRBV5-1 and TRBJ1-2; possible D gene TRBD1, 6 bases. V gave up 4 bases and J gave up 8 bases, with 18 bases separating them. CDR3 size: 14 residues. In germline, CDR1 is SGHRS, CDR2 YFSETQ. DNA of the CDR3: TGCGCCAGCAGCACCCCGAGCCCAGGGGACGGCTACACCTTC. Its translation is CASSTPSPGDGYTF. The complete variable domain, with remaining parts taken from reference TRBV5-1 and TRBJ1-2, reads KAGVTQTPRYLIKTRGQQVTLSCSPISGHRSVSWYQQTPGQGLQFLFEYFSETQRNKGNFPGRFSGRQFSNSRSEMNVSTLELGDSALYLCASSTPSPGDGYTFGSGTRLTVV.

This chain joins TRBV27 and TRBJ1-2, with a weak D call TRBD1 (5 bases). Germline-derived CDR1 and CDR2 are MNHEY and SMNVEV (reference sequence). V gave up 3 bases and J gave up 7 bases, with 15 bases separating them. CDR3 length equals 14 residues. The DNA of the CDR3 is TGTGCCAGCAGTTTTCGGGGCAGGGATTCTGGCTACACCTTC. As protein: CASSFRGRDSGYTF.

V gene TRBV6-5 combines with J gene TRBJ1-5, with D tentatively TRBD1 (5 bases). Trimming shortened V by 6 bases and J by 7 bases, and 16 bases separated the two germline ends. The CDR3 extends over 14 amino acids. In germline, CDR1 is MNHEY, CDR2 SVGAGI. CDR3 DNA sequence: TGTGCCAGCAGACAACAGGCGGCAGGCCAGCCCCAGCATTTT. Encoded protein: CASRQQAAGQPQHF.

This clone was seen a few times. The genes are TRBV5-1 and TRBJ2-7; no definite D call. Deletions cut 4 bases from V and 1 base from J, with 15 bases between. The germline gives CDR1 SGHRS, CDR2 YFSETQ. The CDR3 totals 15 residues. The CDR3 sequence is CASSLSYSGSYEQYV. DNA for the CDR3: TGCGCCAGCAGCCTGTCATACTCAGGTTCCTACGAGCAGTACGTC.

The CDR3 DNA reads as TGTGCCAGCAGCTCAAAGGGGAGAGCCTCGGGCTACACCTTC. It is translated as CASSSKGRASGYTF. The chain is built from TRBV7-3 and TRBJ1-2, with a weak D call TRBD1 (5 bases). Germline V gene sequence: CDR1 SGHTA, CDR2 FQGTGA. The CDR3 extends over 14 amino acids. V was shortened by 4 bases and J by 8 bases, with 17 bases between the two germline ends.

The chain is built from TRBV2 and TRBJ2-2; D unresolved. Germline lookup yields CDR1 SNHLY and CDR2 FYNNEI. The CDR3 loop spans 15 amino acids. V was trimmed by 0 bases and J by 0 bases, leaving 5 bases between them. CDR3 sequence: CASSEALTNTGELFF. The CDR3 DNA reads TGTGCCAGCAGTGAAGCTCTAACGAACACCGGGGAGCTGTTTTTT.

This clone was seen once. The chain is built from TRBV6-5 and TRBJ2-3; 9 bases map to TRBD2. Trimming cost V 5 bases and J 9 bases; bases outside gene matches: 3. The CDR3 has 12 amino acids. Germline V lookup: CDR1 MNHEY, CDR2 SVGAGI. Here the CDR3 DNA reads TGTGCCAGCAGTCTCAGCGGGGGGACGCAGTATTTT. It codes for CASSLSGGTQYF.

This chain links TRBV18 with TRBJ2-7; 8 nucleotides agree with TRBD1. Germline-derived CDR1 and CDR2 are KGHSH and LQKENI. The length of the CDR3 is 17 residues. Trimming took 2 bases from V and 3 from J; bases not matched to a gene: 12. The DNA for the CDR3 is TGTGCCAGCTCACCAACCCGACAGGGGCCCCTGGGCTACGAGCAGTACTTC. Protein sequence: CASSPTRQGPLGYEQYF.

This chain connects TRBV7-9 to TRBJ2-1, with 8 positions matching TRBD1. The J segment lost 1 base and the V segment lost 5 bases, leaving 4 bases of the junction unmatched. This CDR3 is built from 15 residues. Per germline, CDR1 SEHNR and CDR2 FQNEAQ (reference sequence). CDR3 DNA sequence: TGTGCCAGCAGCCGGACAGGGAGGTCCTACAATGAGCAGTTCTTC. Translating gives CASSRTGRSYNEQFF.

The J gene is TRBJ2-1, the V gene TRBV7-9; TRBD2 aligns across 11 bases. There are 16 residues in the CDR3. Looked up from germline, CDR1 is SEHNR and CDR2 is FQNEAQ (reference sequence). The junction had 4 bases not matched to a gene; V was cut back by 5 bases and J by 1 base. CDR3 DNA sequence: TGTGCCAGCAGCCGAAGACTAGCGGGGTCCTACAATGAGCAGTTCTTC. Its protein is CASSRRLAGSYNEQFF.

In its sample, this clone was seen once. This sequence joins TRBV4-1 and TRBJ1-2, with 8 positions matching TRBD1. V dropped 0 bases and J dropped 6; count of bases not matched to a gene: 6. This CDR3 has 15 amino acids. Germline-derived CDR1 and CDR2 are MGHRA and YSYEKL. The CDR3 reads CASSQDRRGRDGYTF. The CDR3 nucleotides read TGCGCCAGCAGCCAAGATCGCAGGGGGCGTGATGGCTACACCTTC.

V is TRBV29-1 and J is TRBJ1-2, with TRBD1 as a possible D gene (6 bases). The CDR3 length is 13 residues. The germline V and J ends were trimmed by 5 bases and 8 bases, with 18 bases remaining between them. From germline, CDR1 is SQVTM and CDR2 ANQGSEA. As DNA, the CDR3 is TGCAGCGTTTCTCCATCAGGGGATCGGGGCTACACCTTC. The encoded protein is CSVSPSGDRGYTF.

V usage is TRBV19 and J usage is TRBJ2-5, with 7 bases that match TRBD1. Germline CDR1 reads LNHDA; CDR2 reads SQIVND (reference sequence). The CDR3 runs to 13 residues. J lost 3 bases, V lost 5 bases, and 3 bases had no gene match. DNA for the CDR3: TGTGCCAGTAGTGACAGGGTTAAAGAGACCCAGTACTTC. Translating it yields CASSDRVKETQYF. The whole variable domain, filled in from reference TRBV19 and TRBJ2-5, reads DGGITQSPKYLFRKEGQNVTLSCEQNLNHDAMYWYRQDPGQGLRLIYYSQIVNDFQKGDIAEGYSVSREKKESFPLTVTSAQKNPTAFYLCASSDRVKETQYFGPGTRLLVL.

This chain connects TRBV30 to TRBJ2-5, with D unresolved. V was shortened by 0 bases and J by 5 bases, with 19 bases between the two germline ends. The CDR3 contains 16 residues. CDR1 is GTSNPN, CDR2 SVGIG, per germline (reference sequence). The CDR3 region has the DNA TGTGCCTGGAGTGTACGATCGGGCTCCGGCAGGGAGACCCAGTACTTC. Encoded protein: CAWSVRSGSGRETQYF.

V is TRBV27 and J is TRBJ1-3, with D possibly being TRBD1 (6 bases). V shed 5 bases and J shed 4 bases, with 12 bases lying between them. The CDR3 totals 14 residues. The germline V gene encodes CDR1 MNHEY and CDR2 SMNVEV (reference sequence). This CDR3 reads CASSLGGSGNTIYF. The CDR3 DNA is TGTGCCAGCAGTCTAGGGGGATCCGGAAACACCATATATTTT.